This T cell receptor beta chain is from a study of blood T cell repertoires in COVID-19. The V segment lost 5 bases and the J segment 3 bases; nucleotides outside the gene matches: 10. The V gene's germline CDR1 is MNHEY and CDR2 SVGEGT. CDR3 length: 16 amino acids. Profiling relied on immunoSEQ multiplex PCR, and the TCRdb table lists in-frame clones only, not all of them. In the table there are more than 250,000 clones, about 86% of which are singletons. Sequencing was carried out using peripheral blood. The rearrangement uses TRBV6-2 or TRBV6-3 and TRBJ2-1, with 7 bases aligning to TRBD2. The origin of this receptor is a woman in her 30s who had recovered from COVID-19. DNA for the CDR3: TGTGCCAGCAGTCAGCCGGGACTACCTTACTACAATGAGCAGTTCTTC. The encoded protein is CASSQPGLPYYNEQFF.